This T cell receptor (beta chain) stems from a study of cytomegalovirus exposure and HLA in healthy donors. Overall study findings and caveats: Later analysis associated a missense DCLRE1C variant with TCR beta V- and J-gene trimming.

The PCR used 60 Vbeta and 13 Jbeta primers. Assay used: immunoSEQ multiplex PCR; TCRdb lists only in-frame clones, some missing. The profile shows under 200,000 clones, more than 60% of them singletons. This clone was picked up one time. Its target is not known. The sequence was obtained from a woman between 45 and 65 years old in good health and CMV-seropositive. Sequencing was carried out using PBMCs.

This chain's CDR3 is CASSSYPAANEKLFF. CDR3 bases: TGTGCCAGCAGTTCCTACCCAGCGGCGAATGAAAAACTGTTTTTT. The V gene is TRBV28, the J gene TRBJ1-4; D ambiguous. Germline CDR1 reads MDHEN; CDR2 reads SYDVKM. The CDR3 length is 15 residues. Trimming pared 4 bases from V and 5 bases from J, leaving 14 bases between.